This section outlines one T cell receptor (beta chain) sequence together with its context. This sample was taken from a study of blood T cell repertoires in COVID-19. Here immunoSEQ multiplex PCR was the method, and the copy in TCRdb shows in-frame clones only, minus some. The table has more than 45,000 clones, around 84% seen once; the top ten hold around 15%. Trimming cost V 1 base and J 0 bases; bases outside gene matches: 4. The germline V gene encodes CDR1 SGHRS and CDR2 YFSETQ. The CDR3 extends over 17 amino acids. The chain links TRBV5-1 to TRBJ2-3; the match to TRBD2 covers 11 bases. The sequencing input was peripheral blood. The receptor comes from a man between 65 and 85 years old with acute or convalescent COVID-19. DNA of the CDR3: TGCGCCAGCAGCTTGCGGGCTAGCGGGAGGAGCACAGATACGCAGTATTTT. Amino acids: CASSLRASGRSTDTQYF. The full variable domain, rest sourced from reference TRBV5-1 and TRBJ2-3, is KAGVTQTPRYLIKTRGQQVTLSCSPISGHRSVSWYQQTPGQGLQFLFEYFSETQRNKGNFPGRFSGRQFSNSRSEMNVSTLELGDSALYLCASSLRASGRSTDTQYFGPGTRLTVL.